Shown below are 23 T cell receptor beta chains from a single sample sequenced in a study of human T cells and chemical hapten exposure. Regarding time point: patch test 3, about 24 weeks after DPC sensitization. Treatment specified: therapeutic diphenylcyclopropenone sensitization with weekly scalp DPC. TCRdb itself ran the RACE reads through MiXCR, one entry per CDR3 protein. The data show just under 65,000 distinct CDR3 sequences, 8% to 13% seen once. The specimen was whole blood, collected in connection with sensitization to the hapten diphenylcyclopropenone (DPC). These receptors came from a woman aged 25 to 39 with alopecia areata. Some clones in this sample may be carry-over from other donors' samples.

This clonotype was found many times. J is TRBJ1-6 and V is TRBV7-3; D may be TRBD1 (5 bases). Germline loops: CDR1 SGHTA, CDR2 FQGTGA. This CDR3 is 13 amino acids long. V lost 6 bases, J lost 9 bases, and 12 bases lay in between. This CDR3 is CASSPVGGSPLHF. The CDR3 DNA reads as TGTGCCAGCAGTCCCGTCGGGGGTTCACCCCTCCACTTT. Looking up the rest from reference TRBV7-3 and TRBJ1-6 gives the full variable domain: GAGVSQTPSNKVTEKGKYVELRCDPISGHTALYWYRQSLGQGPEFLIYFQGTGAADDSGLPNDRFFAVRPEGSVSTLKIQRTERGDSAVYLCASSPVGGSPLHFGNGTRLTVT.

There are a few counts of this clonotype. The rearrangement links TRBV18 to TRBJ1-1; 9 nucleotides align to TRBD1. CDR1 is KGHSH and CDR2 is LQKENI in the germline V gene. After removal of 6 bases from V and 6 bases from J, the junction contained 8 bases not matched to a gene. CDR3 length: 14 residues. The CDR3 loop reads CASSPRTGESEAFF. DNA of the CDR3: TGTGCCAGCTCCCCTCGGACAGGGGAGTCTGAAGCTTTCTTT.

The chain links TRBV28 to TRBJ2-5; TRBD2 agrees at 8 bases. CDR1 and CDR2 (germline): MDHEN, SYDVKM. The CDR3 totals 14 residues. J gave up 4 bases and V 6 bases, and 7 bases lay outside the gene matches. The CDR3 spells CASSLAAGVETQYF. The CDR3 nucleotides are TGTGCCAGCAGCCTTGCAGCGGGGGTAGAGACCCAGTACTTC.

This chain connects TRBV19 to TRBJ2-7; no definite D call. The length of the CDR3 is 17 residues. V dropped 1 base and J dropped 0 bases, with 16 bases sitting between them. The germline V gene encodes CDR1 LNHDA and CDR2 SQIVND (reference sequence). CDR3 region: CASSIVGGVTHSYEQYF. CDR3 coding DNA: TGTGCCAGTAGTATAGTAGGCGGAGTTACTCACTCCTACGAGCAGTACTTC.

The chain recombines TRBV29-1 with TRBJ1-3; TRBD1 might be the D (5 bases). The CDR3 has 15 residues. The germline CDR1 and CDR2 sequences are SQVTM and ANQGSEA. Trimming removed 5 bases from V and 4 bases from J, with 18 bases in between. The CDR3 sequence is CSVQTPRVTGNTIYF. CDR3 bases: TGCAGCGTTCAAACACCCAGGGTGACGGGAAACACCATATATTTT. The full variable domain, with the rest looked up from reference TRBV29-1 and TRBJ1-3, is SAVISQKPSRDICQRGTSLTIQCQVDSQVTMMFWYRQQPGQSLTLIATANQGSEATYESGFVIDKFPISRPNLTFSTLTVSNMSPEDSSIYLCSVQTPRVTGNTIYFGEGSWLTVV.

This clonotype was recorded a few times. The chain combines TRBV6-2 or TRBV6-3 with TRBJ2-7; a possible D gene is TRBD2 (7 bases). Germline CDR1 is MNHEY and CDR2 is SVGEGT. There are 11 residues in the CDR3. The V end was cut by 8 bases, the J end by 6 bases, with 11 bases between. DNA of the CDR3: TGTGCCAGCTCGCGGGGGCGCGAGCAGTACTTC. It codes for CASSRGREQYF.

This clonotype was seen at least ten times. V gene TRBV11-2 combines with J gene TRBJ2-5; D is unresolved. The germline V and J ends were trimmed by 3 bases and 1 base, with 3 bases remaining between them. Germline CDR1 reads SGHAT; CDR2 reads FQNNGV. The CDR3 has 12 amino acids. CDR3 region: CASSLAQETQYF. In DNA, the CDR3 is TGTGCCAGCAGCTTGGCCCAAGAGACCCAGTACTTC.

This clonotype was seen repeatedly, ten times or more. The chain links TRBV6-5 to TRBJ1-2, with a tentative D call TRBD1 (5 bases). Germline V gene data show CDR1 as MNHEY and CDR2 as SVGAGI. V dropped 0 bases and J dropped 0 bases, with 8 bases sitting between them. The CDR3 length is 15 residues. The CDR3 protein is CASSYSAGSNYGYTF. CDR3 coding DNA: TGTGCCAGCAGTTACTCAGCAGGGTCTAACTATGGCTACACCTTC.

CDR3 in DNA: TGCAGTGCTAGAGTCGGCGCGGATACGCAGTATTTT. Protein product: CSARVGADTQYF. The rearrangement uses TRBV20-1 and TRBJ2-3; D unclear. Per the germline V gene, CDR1 is DFQATT and CDR2 is SNEGSKA (reference sequence). The CDR3 extends over 12 amino acids. Trimming removed 1 base at V and 6 bases at J, with 8 bases between.

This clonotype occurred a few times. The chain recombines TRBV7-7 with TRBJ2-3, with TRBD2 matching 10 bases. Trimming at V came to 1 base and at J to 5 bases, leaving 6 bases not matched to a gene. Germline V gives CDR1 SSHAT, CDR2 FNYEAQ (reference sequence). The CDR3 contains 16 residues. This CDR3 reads CASSLGKRGGIDTQYF. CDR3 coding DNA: TGTGCCAGCAGCTTAGGCAAGCGGGGGGGCATAGATACGCAGTATTTT.

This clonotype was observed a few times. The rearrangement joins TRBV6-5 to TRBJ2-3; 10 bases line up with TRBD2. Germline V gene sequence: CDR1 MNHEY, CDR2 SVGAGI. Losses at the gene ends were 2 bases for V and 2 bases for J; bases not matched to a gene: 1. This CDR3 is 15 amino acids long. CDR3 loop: CASSYGTSDTDTQYF. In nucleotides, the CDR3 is TGTGCCAGCAGTTACGGGACTAGCGACACAGATACGCAGTATTTT.

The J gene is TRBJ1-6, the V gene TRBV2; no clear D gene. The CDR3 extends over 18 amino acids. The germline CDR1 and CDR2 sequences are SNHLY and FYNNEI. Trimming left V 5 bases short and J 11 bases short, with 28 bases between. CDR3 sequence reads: CASSSVRPTDLFLTPLHF. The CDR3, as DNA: TGTGCCAGCAGTTCTGTCCGACCCACAGATTTATTCTTGACACCCCTCCACTTT. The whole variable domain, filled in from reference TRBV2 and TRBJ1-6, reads EPEVTQTPSHQVTQMGQEVILRCVPISNHLYFYWYRQILGQKVEFLVSFYNNEISEKSEIFDDQFSVERPDGSNFTLKIRSTKLEDSAMYFCASSSVRPTDLFLTPLHFGNGTRLTVT.

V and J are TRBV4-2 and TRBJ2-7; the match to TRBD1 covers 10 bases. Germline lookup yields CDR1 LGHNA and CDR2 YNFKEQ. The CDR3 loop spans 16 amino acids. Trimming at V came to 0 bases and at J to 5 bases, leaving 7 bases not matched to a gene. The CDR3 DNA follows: TGTGCCAGCAGCCAAGAGCAGAGACAGGGGGCCAACGAGCAGTACTTC. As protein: CASSQEQRQGANEQYF.

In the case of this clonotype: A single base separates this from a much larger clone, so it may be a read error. The DNA of the CDR3 is TGTGTCAGCTCACGCCTAGCGGACCCACGGGCAGATACGCAGTATTTT. Translation: CVSSRLADPRADTQYF. This chain links TRBV18 with TRBJ2-3, with 7 bases that match TRBD2. The V gene's germline CDR1 is KGHSH and CDR2 LQKENI. This CDR3 region has 16 residues.

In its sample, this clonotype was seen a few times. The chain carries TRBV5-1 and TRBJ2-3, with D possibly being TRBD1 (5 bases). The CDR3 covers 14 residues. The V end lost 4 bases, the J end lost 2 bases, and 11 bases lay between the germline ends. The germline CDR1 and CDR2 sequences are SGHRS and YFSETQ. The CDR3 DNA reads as TGCGCCAGCAGCCGTCAGGGATACACAGATACGCAGTATTTT. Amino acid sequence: CASSRQGYTDTQYF.

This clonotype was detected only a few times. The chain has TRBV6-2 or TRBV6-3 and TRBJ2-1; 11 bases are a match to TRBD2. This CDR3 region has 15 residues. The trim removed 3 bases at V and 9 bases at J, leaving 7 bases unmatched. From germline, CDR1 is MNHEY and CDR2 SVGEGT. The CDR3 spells CASSYTSGGHREQFF. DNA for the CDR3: TGTGCCAGCAGTTATACTAGCGGGGGCCATCGTGAGCAGTTCTTC.

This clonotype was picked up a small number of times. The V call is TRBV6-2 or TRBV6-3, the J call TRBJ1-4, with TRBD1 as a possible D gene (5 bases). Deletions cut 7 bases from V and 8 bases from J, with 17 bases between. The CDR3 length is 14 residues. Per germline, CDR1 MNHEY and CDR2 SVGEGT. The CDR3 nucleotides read TGTGCCAGCACCGACACGGGACGTAACGAAAAACTGTTTTTT. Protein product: CASTDTGRNEKLFF.

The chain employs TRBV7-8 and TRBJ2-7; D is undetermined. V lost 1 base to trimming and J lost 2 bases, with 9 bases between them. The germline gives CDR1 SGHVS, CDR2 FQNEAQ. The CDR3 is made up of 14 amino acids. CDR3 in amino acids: CASSLGVGTYEQYF. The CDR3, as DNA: TGTGCCAGCAGCTTAGGGGTTGGGACCTACGAGCAGTACTTC.

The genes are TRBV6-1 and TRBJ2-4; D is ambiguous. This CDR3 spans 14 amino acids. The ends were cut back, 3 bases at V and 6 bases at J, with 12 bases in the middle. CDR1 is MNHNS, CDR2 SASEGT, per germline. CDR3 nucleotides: TGTGCCAGCAGTGACAGAGCCTCAGGAAACATTCAGTACTTC. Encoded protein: CASSDRASGNIQYF.

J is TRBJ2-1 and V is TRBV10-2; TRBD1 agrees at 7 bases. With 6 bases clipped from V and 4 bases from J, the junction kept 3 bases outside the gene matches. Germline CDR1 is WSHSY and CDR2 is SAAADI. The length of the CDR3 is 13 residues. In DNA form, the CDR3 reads TGCGCCAGCAGGAGGGGACAGTACAATGAGCAGTTCTTC. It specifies CASRRGQYNEQFF.

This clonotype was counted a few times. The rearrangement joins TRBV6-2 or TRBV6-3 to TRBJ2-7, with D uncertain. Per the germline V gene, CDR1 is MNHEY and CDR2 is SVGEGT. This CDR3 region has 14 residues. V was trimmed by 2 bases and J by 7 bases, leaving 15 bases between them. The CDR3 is CASSYEDGFVEQYF. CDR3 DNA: TGTGCCAGCAGTTACGAGGACGGGTTCGTAGAGCAGTACTTC.

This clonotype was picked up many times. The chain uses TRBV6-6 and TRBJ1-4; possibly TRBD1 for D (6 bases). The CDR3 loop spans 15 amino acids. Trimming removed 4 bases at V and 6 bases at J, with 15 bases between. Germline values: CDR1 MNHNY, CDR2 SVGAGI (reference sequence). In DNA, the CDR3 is TGTGCCAGCAGTTCCCGCCGGACAGCGGATGAAAAACTGTTTTTT. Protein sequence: CASSSRRTADEKLFF.

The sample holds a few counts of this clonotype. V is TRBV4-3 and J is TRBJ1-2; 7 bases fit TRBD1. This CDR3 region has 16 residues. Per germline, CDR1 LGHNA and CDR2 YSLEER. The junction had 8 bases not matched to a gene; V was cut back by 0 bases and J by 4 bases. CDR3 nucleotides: TGCGCCAGCAGCCAAGACCTCTCGCAGGGGGTCTATGGCTACACCTTC. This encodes CASSQDLSQGVYGYTF.